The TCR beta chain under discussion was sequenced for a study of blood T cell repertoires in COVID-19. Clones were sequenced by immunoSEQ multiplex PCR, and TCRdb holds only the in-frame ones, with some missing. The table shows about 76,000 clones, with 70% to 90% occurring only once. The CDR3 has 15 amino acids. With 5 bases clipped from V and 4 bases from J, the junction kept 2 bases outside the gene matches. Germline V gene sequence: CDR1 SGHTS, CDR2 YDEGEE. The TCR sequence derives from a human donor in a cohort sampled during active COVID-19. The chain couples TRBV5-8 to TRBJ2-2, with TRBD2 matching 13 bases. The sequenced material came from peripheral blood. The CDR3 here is CASRRTSGGTGELFF. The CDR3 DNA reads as TGTGCCAGCAGGCGGACTAGCGGGGGCACCGGGGAGCTGTTTTTT.